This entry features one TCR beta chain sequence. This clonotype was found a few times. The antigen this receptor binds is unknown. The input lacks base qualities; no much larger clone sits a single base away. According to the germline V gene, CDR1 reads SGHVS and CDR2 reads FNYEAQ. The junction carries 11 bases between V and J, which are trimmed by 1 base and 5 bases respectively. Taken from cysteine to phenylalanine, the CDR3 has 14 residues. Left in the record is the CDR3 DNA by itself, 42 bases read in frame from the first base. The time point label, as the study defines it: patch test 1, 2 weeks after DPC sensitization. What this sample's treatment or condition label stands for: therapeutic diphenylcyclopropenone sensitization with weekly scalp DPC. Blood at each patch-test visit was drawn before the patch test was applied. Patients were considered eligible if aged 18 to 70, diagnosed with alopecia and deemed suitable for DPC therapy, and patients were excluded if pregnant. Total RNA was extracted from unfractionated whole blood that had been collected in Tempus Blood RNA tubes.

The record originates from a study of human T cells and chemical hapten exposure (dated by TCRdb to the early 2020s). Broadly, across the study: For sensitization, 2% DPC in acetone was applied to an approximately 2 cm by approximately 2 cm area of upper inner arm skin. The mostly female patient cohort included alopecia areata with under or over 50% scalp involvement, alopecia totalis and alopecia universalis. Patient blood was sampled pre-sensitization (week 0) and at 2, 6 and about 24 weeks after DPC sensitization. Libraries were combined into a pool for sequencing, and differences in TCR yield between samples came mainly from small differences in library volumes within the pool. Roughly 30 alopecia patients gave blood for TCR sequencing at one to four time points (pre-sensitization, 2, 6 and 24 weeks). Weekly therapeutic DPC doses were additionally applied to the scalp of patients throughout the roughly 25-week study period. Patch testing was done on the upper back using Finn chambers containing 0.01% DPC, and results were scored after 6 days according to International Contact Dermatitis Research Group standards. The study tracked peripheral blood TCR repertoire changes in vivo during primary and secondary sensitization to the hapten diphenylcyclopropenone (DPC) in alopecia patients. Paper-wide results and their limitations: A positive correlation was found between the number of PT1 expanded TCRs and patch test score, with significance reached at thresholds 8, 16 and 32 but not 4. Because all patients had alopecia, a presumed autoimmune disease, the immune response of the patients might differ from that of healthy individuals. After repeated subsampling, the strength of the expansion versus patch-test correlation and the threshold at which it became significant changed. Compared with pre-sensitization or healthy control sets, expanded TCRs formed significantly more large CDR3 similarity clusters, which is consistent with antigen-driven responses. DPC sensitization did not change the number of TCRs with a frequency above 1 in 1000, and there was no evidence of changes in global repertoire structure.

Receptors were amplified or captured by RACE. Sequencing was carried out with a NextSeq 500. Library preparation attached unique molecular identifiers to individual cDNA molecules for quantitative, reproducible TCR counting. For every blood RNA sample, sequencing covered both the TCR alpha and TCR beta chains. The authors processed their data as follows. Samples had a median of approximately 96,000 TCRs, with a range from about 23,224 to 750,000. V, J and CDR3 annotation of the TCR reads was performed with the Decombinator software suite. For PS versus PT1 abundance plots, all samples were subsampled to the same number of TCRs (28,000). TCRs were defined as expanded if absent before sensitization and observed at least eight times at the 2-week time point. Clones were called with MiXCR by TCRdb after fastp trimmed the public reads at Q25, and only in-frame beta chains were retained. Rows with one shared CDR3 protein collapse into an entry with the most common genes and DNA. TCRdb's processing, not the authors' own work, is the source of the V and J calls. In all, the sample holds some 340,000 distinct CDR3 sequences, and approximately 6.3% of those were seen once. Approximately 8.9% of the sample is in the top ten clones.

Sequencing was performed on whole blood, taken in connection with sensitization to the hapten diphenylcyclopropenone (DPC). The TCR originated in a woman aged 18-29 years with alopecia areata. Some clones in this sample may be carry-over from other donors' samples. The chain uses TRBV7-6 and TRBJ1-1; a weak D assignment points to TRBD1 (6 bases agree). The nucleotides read TGTGCCAGCAGCTTAGTTGGCAGGGGAACTGAAGCTTTCTTT. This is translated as CASSLVGRGTEAFF.